A selection of T cell receptor beta chains follows, all from one sample in a study of OX40 agonist ivuxolimab in advanced cancers. The table came from immunoSEQ multiplex PCR; TCRdb's copy has only in-frame clones and leaves some out. The table includes 80,000 to 130,000 clones, over 75% detected once. The source material was CD4+ or CD8+ T cells sorted from blood, sampled in a trial of the OX40 agonist ivuxolimab. These receptors came from an adult with an advanced solid tumor such as melanoma, head and neck, liver or kidney cancer. The CDR3 runs from the conserved cysteine through the conserved F or W. Fields, in order: D gene, V gene, clone size, CDR3 length, J gene, CDR3 protein, CDR3 DNA. D genes are given only for firm matches. Only some rows state a clone size, as once, few, many or a class for expanded clones.

d_call: .; v_call: TRBV5-8; clone_size: .; cdr3_length: 16; j_call: TRBJ1-5; cdr3_aa: CASSLIRGYSNQPQHF; cdr3_nt: TGTGCCAGCAGCTTGATACGTGGCTATAGCAATCAGCCCCAGCATTTT
d_call: .; v_call: TRBV28; clone_size: .; cdr3_length: 15; j_call: TRBJ1-3; cdr3_aa: CASSLWLVGGNTIYF; cdr3_nt: TGTGCCAGCAGTTTATGGCTTGTGGGGGGAAACACCATATATTTT
d_call: TRBD2; v_call: TRBV6-6; clone_size: .; cdr3_length: 15; j_call: TRBJ2-1; cdr3_aa: CASSPLAGDRHEQFF; cdr3_nt: TGTGCCAGCAGTCCCCTAGCGGGAGATAGGCATGAGCAGTTCTTC
d_call: .; v_call: TRBV7-2; clone_size: .; cdr3_length: 14; j_call: TRBJ1-1; cdr3_aa: CASSVTDLNTEAFF; cdr3_nt: TGTGCCAGCAGCGTGACAGATTTGAACACTGAAGCTTTCTTT
d_call: .; v_call: TRBV7-9; clone_size: .; cdr3_length: 17; j_call: TRBJ2-2; cdr3_aa: CASRFRYAGSNTGELFF; cdr3_nt: TGTGCCAGCAGGTTTCGATATGCGGGAAGTAACACCGGGGAGCTGTTTTTT
d_call: .; v_call: TRBV27; clone_size: .; cdr3_length: 12; j_call: TRBJ1-2; cdr3_aa: CASSPLEGRYTF; cdr3_nt: TGTGCCAGCAGCCCTCTCGAAGGGCGCTACACCTTC
d_call: .; v_call: TRBV11-2; clone_size: .; cdr3_length: 15; j_call: TRBJ1-3; cdr3_aa: CASSSMGISGNTIYF; cdr3_nt: TGTGCCAGCAGCTCCATGGGGATCTCTGGAAACACCATATATTTT
d_call: .; v_call: TRBV4-3; clone_size: .; cdr3_length: 14; j_call: TRBJ2-7; cdr3_aa: CASSQGASIYEQYF; cdr3_nt: TGCGCCAGCAGCCAAGGGGCAAGCATCTACGAGCAGTACTTC
d_call: .; v_call: TRBV6-6; clone_size: .; cdr3_length: 13; j_call: TRBJ1-1; cdr3_aa: CASSSDRNTEAFF; cdr3_nt: TGTGCCAGCAGTTCAGACAGGAACACTGAAGCTTTCTTT
d_call: TRBD2; v_call: TRBV5-1; clone_size: .; cdr3_length: 15; j_call: TRBJ2-7; cdr3_aa: CASSPIAGGPDEQYF; cdr3_nt: TGCGCCAGCAGCCCCATAGCGGGAGGGCCAGACGAGCAGTACTTC
d_call: TRBD1; v_call: TRBV19; clone_size: .; cdr3_length: 16; j_call: TRBJ1-2; cdr3_aa: CASSIGLRGRDYGYTF; cdr3_nt: TGTGCCAGTAGTATAGGATTGAGGGGGCGAGACTATGGCTACACCTTC
d_call: TRBD2; v_call: TRBV7-2; clone_size: .; cdr3_length: 16; j_call: TRBJ2-3; cdr3_aa: CASSLEQRGSTDTQYF; cdr3_nt: TGTGCCAGCAGCTTAGAGCAGCGGGGGTCCACAGATACGCAGTATTTT
d_call: TRBD2; v_call: TRBV5-1; clone_size: .; cdr3_length: 18; j_call: TRBJ2-2; cdr3_aa: CASTKEDLAGGWTGELFF; cdr3_nt: TGCGCCAGCACTAAGGAGGACCTAGCGGGAGGATGGACCGGGGAGCTGTTTTTT
d_call: .; v_call: TRBV6-5; clone_size: .; cdr3_length: 15; j_call: TRBJ2-7; cdr3_aa: CASSDQASDTYEQYF; cdr3_nt: TGTGCCAGCAGCGACCAGGCTAGCGACACCTACGAGCAGTACTTC
d_call: .; v_call: TRBV7-9; clone_size: .; cdr3_length: 14; j_call: TRBJ1-2; cdr3_aa: CASSLEGRWNGYTF; cdr3_nt: TGTGCCAGCAGCTTAGAGGGCCGATGGAATGGCTACACCTTC
d_call: .; v_call: TRBV28; clone_size: once; cdr3_length: 14; j_call: TRBJ2-3; cdr3_aa: CASSSTASTDTQYF; cdr3_nt: TGTGCCAGCAGCTCGACAGCCAGCACAGATACGCAGTATTTT
d_call: TRBD1; v_call: TRBV5-1; clone_size: .; cdr3_length: 15; j_call: TRBJ2-7; cdr3_aa: CASSLATGEVYEQYF; cdr3_nt: TGCGCCAGCAGCTTGGCAACAGGGGAAGTGTACGAGCAGTACTTC
d_call: TRBD2; v_call: TRBV4-3; clone_size: once; cdr3_length: 13; j_call: TRBJ2-1; cdr3_aa: CASSGRAFNEQFF; cdr3_nt: TGCGCCAGCAGCGGGAGGGCCTTTAATGAGCAGTTCTTC
d_call: .; v_call: TRBV6-4; clone_size: .; cdr3_length: 17; j_call: TRBJ2-6; cdr3_aa: CASSPVGERSGANVLTF; cdr3_nt: TGTGCCAGCAGTCCCGTGGGGGAACGCTCTGGGGCCAACGTCCTGACTTTC